Detailed here is one T cell receptor beta chain. Its antigen is unknown. Compared with germline, one end of the junction differs, possibly owing to a read error. This entry belongs to a study of cytomegalovirus exposure and HLA in healthy donors. Study-level points and caveats: Prior analysis indicated that the majority of TCR beta V segments exhibited productivity approximately 90% or approximately 30% of the time.

PCR involved 60 Vbeta and 13 Jbeta primers. Data came from immunoSEQ multiplex PCR; TCRdb stores just in-frame clones and leaves some out. The sample has some 140,000 clones; approximately 71% are singletons. The length of the CDR3 is 9 residues. Germline V gives CDR1 DFQATT, CDR2 SNEGSKA (reference sequence). The TCR was taken from a man younger than 45 in good health and CMV-seronegative. The chain is built from TRBV20-1 and TRBJ1-3; D unclear. Sequencing was performed on PBMCs. The CDR3 loop reads CSARNTIYF. In DNA, the CDR3 is TGTAGCGCTCGGAACACCATATATTTT.